These 21 T cell receptor beta chains came from one sample sequenced in a study of blood T cell repertoires in COVID-19. The table came from immunoSEQ multiplex PCR; TCRdb's copy has only in-frame clones and leaves some out. This sample yields roughly 120,000 clones, of which 70% to 85% are seen a single time; 9% to 15% belongs to the top ten. Sequenced sample: peripheral blood. The receptors originated from a woman aged 55-75 years with acute or convalescent COVID-19.

The chain has TRBV23-1 and TRBJ2-7, with D perhaps TRBD2 (6 bases). TRBV23-1 is an ORF, and what it does is uncertain. Deletions cut 4 bases from V and 0 bases from J, with 22 bases between. The CDR3 runs 18 residues. The CDR3 DNA is TGCGCCAGCAGTCCCGGGACTCAGGGAAAGGGTATCTCCTACGAGCAGTACTTC. It codes for CASSPGTQGKGISYEQYF.

The V gene is TRBV9, the J gene TRBJ2-3; the match to TRBD2 covers 7 bases. Germline lookup yields CDR1 SGDLS and CDR2 YYNGEE. The CDR3 spans 16 residues. With V trimmed by 0 bases and J by 4 bases, 8 bases remained unmatched. CDR3 amino acids: CASSVGGARGADTQYF. CDR3 bases: TGTGCCAGCAGCGTAGGAGGGGCCCGGGGGGCAGATACGCAGTATTTT.

V gene TRBV27 combines with J gene TRBJ1-2; perhaps TRBD1 as D (6 bases). This CDR3 has 12 amino acids. Trimming removed 3 bases at V and 8 bases at J, with 10 bases between. Germline V gene lookup returns CDR1 MNHEY and CDR2 SMNVEV (reference sequence). The CDR3 DNA reads as TGTGCCAGCAGTTTGGACAGAAAAGGCTACACCTTC. Translation: CASSLDRKGYTF.

This clone appeared a single time. J is TRBJ1-1 and V is TRBV5-4, with D hard to call. V was shortened by 1 base and J by 5 bases, with 15 bases between the two germline ends. Germline CDR1 is SGHNT and CDR2 is YYREEE (reference sequence). This CDR3 is 15 amino acids long. This chain's CDR3 is CASSLFGYSPTEAFF. The CDR3 DNA reads as TGTGCCAGCAGCTTGTTCGGTTACAGTCCTACTGAAGCTTTCTTT.

The chain uses TRBV19 and TRBJ1-1; no definite D call. The CDR3 runs 13 residues. Germline V gene sequence: CDR1 LNHDA, CDR2 SQIVND (reference sequence). Trimming left V 7 bases short and J 8 bases short, with 17 bases between. CDR3 nucleotide sequence: TGTGCCAGTACCCAACGCACCACGGGGGAAGCTTTCTTT. Translation gives CASTQRTTGEAFF.

The genes are TRBV6-2 or TRBV6-3 and TRBJ1-2, with D perhaps matching TRBD1 (6 bases). Germline V gene sequence: CDR1 MNHEY, CDR2 SVGEGT. V was pared by 5 bases and J by 4 bases, with 14 bases between. This CDR3 is 14 amino acids long. The CDR3: CASSRGGTPYGYTF. In DNA, the CDR3 is TGTGCCAGCAGTCGGGGGGGCACCCCCTATGGCTACACCTTC.

This rearrangement joins TRBV5-1 to TRBJ1-1; perhaps TRBD1 as D (5 bases). The V gene lost 0 bases and the J gene lost 3 bases, with 15 bases spanning the gap. The CDR3 spans 16 residues. CDR1 is SGHRS and CDR2 is YFSETQ in the germline V gene. Here the CDR3 reads CASSLASGRSHTEAFF. DNA for the CDR3: TGCGCCAGCAGCTTGGCCTCAGGGAGGAGCCACACTGAAGCTTTCTTT.

The chain uses TRBV6-5 and TRBJ1-5; D unclear. V lost 10 bases to trimming and J lost 0 bases, with 16 bases between them. The germline CDR1 and CDR2 sequences are MNHEY and SVGAGI. The CDR3 covers 15 residues. The CDR3 nucleotides read TGTGCCACCAAACTGGGAGGTGCTAGCAATCAGCCCCAGCATTTT. Protein: CATKLGGASNQPQHF.

The V call is TRBV19, the J call TRBJ1-1, with 9 bases matching TRBD1. Germline CDR1 and CDR2: LNHDA and SQIVND (reference sequence). V shed 3 bases, J shed 0 bases, and the junction held 8 bases outside the gene matches. The CDR3 totals 17 residues. The DNA for the CDR3 is TGTGCCAGTAGTATTACGGGGACAGGGATCCTGAACACTGAAGCTTTCTTT. Residues: CASSITGTGILNTEAFF.

This clone was observed a few times. The V gene is TRBV4-2, the J gene TRBJ2-2; a possible D gene is TRBD1 (5 bases). V shed 0 bases and J shed 6 bases, with 17 bases lying between them. Germline V CDR1 and CDR2: LGHNA, YNFKEQ. The CDR3 extends over 17 amino acids. The CDR3 region has the DNA TGTGCCAGCAGCCAAGATCTAAGGCAGGGTGGATCCGGGGAGCTGTTTTTT. Amino acids: CASSQDLRQGGSGELFF.

The chain has TRBV5-1 and TRBJ1-1; D remains ambiguous. In germline, CDR1 is SGHRS, CDR2 YFSETQ. V was clipped by 5 bases and J by 2 bases, with 7 bases between them. This CDR3 region has 12 residues. The CDR3 here is CASRNTNTEAFF. In DNA, the CDR3 is TGCGCCAGCAGAAACACCAACACTGAAGCTTTCTTT.

This clone turned up a few times. The chain recombines TRBV24-1 with TRBJ2-3, with D unresolved. Germline V gene data show CDR1 as KGHDR and CDR2 as SFDVKD. V dropped 3 bases and J dropped 6 bases, with 9 bases sitting between them. The CDR3 runs to 13 residues. The CDR3 sequence: CATSDPTVDTQYF. The CDR3 DNA reads TGTGCCACCAGTGATCCAACAGTCGATACGCAGTATTTT.

The chain combines TRBV27 with TRBJ2-3; 8 bases map to TRBD1. Trimming cost V 8 bases and J 2 bases; bases outside gene matches: 6. The CDR3 sequence is 14 residues long. In germline, CDR1 is MNHEY, CDR2 SMNVEV (reference sequence). CDR3 in amino acids: CASRTGFNTDTQYF. DNA of the CDR3: TGTGCCAGCCGGACAGGGTTCAACACAGATACGCAGTATTTT.

J is TRBJ2-7 and V is TRBV28; 7 bases match TRBD1. The V and J ends lost 10 bases and 0 bases, in that order; junction bases with no gene match: 6. Germline V gene sequence: CDR1 MDHEN, CDR2 SYDVKM. The CDR3 runs 13 residues. Here the CDR3 reads CATLGQDSYEQYF. CDR3 nucleotides: TGTGCCACCCTTGGACAGGACTCCTACGAGCAGTACTTC.

The gene calls are TRBV10-3 and TRBJ2-2; TRBD2 is a possible D gene (5 bases). The ends were cut back, 7 bases at V and 2 bases at J, with 11 bases in the middle. The CDR3 runs 14 residues. The germline V gene has CDR1 ENHRY and CDR2 SYGVKD. This chain's CDR3 is CAIKGETNTGELFF. CDR3 nucleotides: TGTGCCATCAAGGGAGAGACTAACACCGGGGAGCTGTTTTTT.

The chain joins TRBV11-2 to TRBJ2-7, with 11 bases fitting TRBD2. CDR1 and CDR2 from the germline V gene are SGHAT and FQNNGV. V dropped 4 bases and J dropped 2; count of bases not matched to a gene: 7. The CDR3 consists of 16 residues. The CDR3 nucleotides read TGTGCCAGCAGCTCCGCCGGGACTAGCGGTACCTACGAGCAGTACTTC. This translates into CASSSAGTSGTYEQYF.

The chain carries TRBV30 and TRBJ1-1; D gene unclear. CDR1 is GTSNPN and CDR2 is SVGIG in the germline V gene (reference sequence). The CDR3 covers 13 residues. V was cut by 5 bases and J by 1 base, with 11 bases left in between. The CDR3 bases are TGTGCCTGGCTACAGCCATCGAACACTGAAGCTTTCTTT. This encodes CAWLQPSNTEAFF.

The gene calls are TRBV27 and TRBJ1-2, with 7 bases lining up with TRBD1. CDR3 size: 16 residues. V lost 7 bases to trimming and J lost 6 bases; unmatched junction nucleotides: 17. Per germline, CDR1 MNHEY and CDR2 SMNVEV (reference sequence). CDR3 sequence (DNA): TGTGCCAGCAAAAAAGGGGGCATAGATTTGGTGGATGGCTACACCTTC. Encoded protein: CASKKGGIDLVDGYTF.

V and J are TRBV5-5 and TRBJ1-1; 7 nucleotides line up with TRBD1. V was clipped by 2 bases and J by 10 bases; unmatched bases: 20. Germline V gene sequence: CDR1 SGHKS, CDR2 YYEKEE (reference sequence). This CDR3 has 17 amino acids. The CDR3, as DNA: TGTGCCAGCAGCTTCACCTCCCTGCCCCGACAGGGAAGCGTAGCTTTCTTT. This codes for CASSFTSLPRQGSVAFF.

The genes are TRBV18 and TRBJ1-1, with D hard to call. With 6 bases removed from V and 5 bases from J, the gap between germline ends came to 13 bases. Germline lookup yields CDR1 KGHSH and CDR2 LQKENI. The CDR3 has 13 residues. For the CDR3, the DNA is TGTGCCAGCTCGCCATCTCAGATGACTGAAGCTTTCTTT. Translated, it gives CASSPSQMTEAFF.

V usage is TRBV7-6 and J usage is TRBJ2-5; D is ambiguous. The V end was cut by 5 bases, the J end by 0 bases, with 7 bases between. CDR3 length: 13 residues. The germline V gene encodes CDR1 SGHVS and CDR2 FNYEAQ. The CDR3 DNA reads TGTGCCAGCAGCCGTGACAACCAAGAGACCCAGTACTTC. Protein product: CASSRDNQETQYF.